This TCR beta chain derives from a study of technical replicates of blood from a handful of donors. This CDR3 has 17 amino acids. The V end was cut by 7 bases, the J end by 0 bases, with 16 bases between. The germline V gene has CDR1 MDHEN and CDR2 SYDVKM. Sequencing was performed with immunoSEQ multiplex PCR; in TCRdb, only in-frame clones are kept and a portion is missing. The data contain fewer than 110,000 clones, nearly 96% of them singletons. The sequenced sample was T cells isolated from PBMCs. The V gene is TRBV28, the J gene TRBJ2-6; the D gene is possibly TRBD2 (7 bases). This sequence was found in a human donor in good health. This CDR3 is CASKRGGLSSGANVLTF. The CDR3 nucleotides are TGTGCCAGCAAGAGAGGGGGACTAAGCTCTGGGGCCAACGTCCTGACTTTC.